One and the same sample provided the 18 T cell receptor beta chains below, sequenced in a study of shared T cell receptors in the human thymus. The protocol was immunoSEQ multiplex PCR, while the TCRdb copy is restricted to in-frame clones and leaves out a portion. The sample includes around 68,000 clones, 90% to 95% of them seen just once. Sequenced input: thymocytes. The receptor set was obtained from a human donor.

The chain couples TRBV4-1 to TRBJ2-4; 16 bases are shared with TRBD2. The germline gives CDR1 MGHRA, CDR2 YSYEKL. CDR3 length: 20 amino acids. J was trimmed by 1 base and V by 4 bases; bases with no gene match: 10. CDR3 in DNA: TGCGCCAGCAGCCTCGGGACTAGCGGGGGGGCAGTTTGGGCCAAAAACATTCAGTACTTC. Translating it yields CASSLGTSGGAVWAKNIQYF.

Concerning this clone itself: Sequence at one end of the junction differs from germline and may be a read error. CDR3 nucleotides: TGTGCCAGCAGCTTGGCTACGGGGAATGGCTACACCTTC. It is translated as CASSLATGNGYTF. The chain recombines TRBV5-3 with TRBJ1-2; no definite D call. TRBV5-3 counts as an open reading frame of uncertain function. CDR3 length: 13 residues.

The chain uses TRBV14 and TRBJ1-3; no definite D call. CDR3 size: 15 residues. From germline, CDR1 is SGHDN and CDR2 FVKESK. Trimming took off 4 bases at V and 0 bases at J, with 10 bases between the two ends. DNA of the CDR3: TGTGCCAGCAGCCTAGGCGAAATCTCTGGAAACACCATATATTTT. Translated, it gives CASSLGEISGNTIYF.

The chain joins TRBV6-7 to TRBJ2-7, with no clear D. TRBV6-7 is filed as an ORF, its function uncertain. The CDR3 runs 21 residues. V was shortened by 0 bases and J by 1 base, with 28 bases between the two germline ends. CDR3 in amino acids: CASSYSCSAWCPVSPSYEQYF. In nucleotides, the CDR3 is TGTGCCAGCAGTTACTCGTGTTCGGCTTGGTGCCCGGTGTCCCCTTCCTACGAGCAGTACTTC.

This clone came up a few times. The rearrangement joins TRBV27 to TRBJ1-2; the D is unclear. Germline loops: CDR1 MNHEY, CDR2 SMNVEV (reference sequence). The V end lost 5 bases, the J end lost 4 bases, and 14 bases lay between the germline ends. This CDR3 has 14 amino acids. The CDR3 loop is CASSPRTATYGYTF. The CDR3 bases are TGTGCCAGCAGTCCTCGGACGGCTACCTATGGCTACACCTTC.

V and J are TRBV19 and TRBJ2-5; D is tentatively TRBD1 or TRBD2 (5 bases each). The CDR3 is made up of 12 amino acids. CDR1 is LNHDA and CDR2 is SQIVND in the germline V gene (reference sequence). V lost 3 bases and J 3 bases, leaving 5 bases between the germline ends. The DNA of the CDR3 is TGTGCCAGTAGTATGGGGGAAGAGACCCAGTACTTC. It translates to CASSMGEETQYF. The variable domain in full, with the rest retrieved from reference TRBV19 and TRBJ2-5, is DGGITQSPKYLFRKEGQNVTLSCEQNLNHDAMYWYRQDPGQGLRLIYYSQIVNDFQKGDIAEGYSVSREKKESFPLTVTSAQKNPTAFYLCASSMGEETQYFGPGTRLLVL.

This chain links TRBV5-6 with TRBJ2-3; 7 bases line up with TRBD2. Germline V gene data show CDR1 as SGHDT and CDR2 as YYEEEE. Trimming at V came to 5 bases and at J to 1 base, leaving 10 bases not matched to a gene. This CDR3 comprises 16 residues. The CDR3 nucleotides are TGTGCCAGCAGGGGGGGGGAGGGTGTCGGCACAGATACGCAGTATTTT. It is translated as CASRGGEGVGTDTQYF. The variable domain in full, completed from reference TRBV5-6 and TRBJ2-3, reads DAGVTQSPTHLIKTRGQQVTLRCSPKSGHDTVSWYQQALGQGPQFIFQYYEEEERQRGNFPDRFSGHQFPNYSSELNVNALLLGDSALYLCASRGGEGVGTDTQYFGPGTRLTVL.

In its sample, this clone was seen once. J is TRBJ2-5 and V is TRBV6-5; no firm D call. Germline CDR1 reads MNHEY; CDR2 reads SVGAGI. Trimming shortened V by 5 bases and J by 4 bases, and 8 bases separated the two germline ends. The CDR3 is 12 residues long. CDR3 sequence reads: CASSKGGETQYF. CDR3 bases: TGTGCCAGCAGTAAAGGCGGAGAGACCCAGTACTTC.

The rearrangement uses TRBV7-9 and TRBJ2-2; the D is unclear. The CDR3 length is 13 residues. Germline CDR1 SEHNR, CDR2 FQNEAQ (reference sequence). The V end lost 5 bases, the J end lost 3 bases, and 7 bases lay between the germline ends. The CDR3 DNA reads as TGTGCCAGCAGCCGATTCTACACCGGGGAGCTGTTTTTT. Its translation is CASSRFYTGELFF.

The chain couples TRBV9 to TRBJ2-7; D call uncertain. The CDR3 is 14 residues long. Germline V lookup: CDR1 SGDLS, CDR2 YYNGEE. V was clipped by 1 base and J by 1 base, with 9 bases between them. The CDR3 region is CASSVNQLSYEQYF. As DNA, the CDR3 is TGTGCCAGCAGCGTAAACCAACTATCCTACGAGCAGTACTTC.

CDR3 protein: CASSPHRERSDGYTF. In DNA form, the CDR3 reads TGTGCCAGCAGCCCCCACAGGGAAAGGTCGGATGGCTACACCTTC. The V call is TRBV5-5, the J call TRBJ1-2; a possible D gene is TRBD1 (6 bases). Trimming stripped 4 bases from V and 6 bases from J, with 19 bases between. The CDR3 has 15 amino acids. Germline assignment: CDR1 SGHKS and CDR2 YYEKEE (reference sequence).

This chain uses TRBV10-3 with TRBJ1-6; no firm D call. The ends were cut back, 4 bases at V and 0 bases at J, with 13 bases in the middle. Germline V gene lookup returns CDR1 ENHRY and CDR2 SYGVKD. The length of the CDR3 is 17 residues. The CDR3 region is CAISVKMASSYNSPLHF. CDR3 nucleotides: TGTGCCATCAGTGTAAAAATGGCTAGCTCCTATAATTCACCCCTCCACTTT.

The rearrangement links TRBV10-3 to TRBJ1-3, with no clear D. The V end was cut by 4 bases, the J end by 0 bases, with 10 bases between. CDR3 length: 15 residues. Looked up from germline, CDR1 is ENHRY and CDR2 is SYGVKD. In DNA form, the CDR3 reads TGTGCCATCAGTGGCAGCAAATGCTCTGGAAACACCATATATTTT. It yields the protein CAISGSKCSGNTIYF.

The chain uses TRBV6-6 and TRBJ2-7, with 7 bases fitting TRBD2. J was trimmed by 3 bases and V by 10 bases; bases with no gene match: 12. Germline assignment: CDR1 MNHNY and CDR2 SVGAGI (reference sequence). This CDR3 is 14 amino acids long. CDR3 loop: CATSNPLADYEQYF. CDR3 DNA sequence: TGTGCCACCTCAAACCCCCTAGCGGACTACGAGCAGTACTTC.

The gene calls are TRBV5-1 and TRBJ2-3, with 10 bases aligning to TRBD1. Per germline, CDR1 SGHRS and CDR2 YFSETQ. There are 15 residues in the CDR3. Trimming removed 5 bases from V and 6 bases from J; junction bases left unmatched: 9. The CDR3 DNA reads TGCGCCAGCAGAATCGACAGGGGGCATGCGGATACGCAGTATTTT. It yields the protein CASRIDRGHADTQYF.

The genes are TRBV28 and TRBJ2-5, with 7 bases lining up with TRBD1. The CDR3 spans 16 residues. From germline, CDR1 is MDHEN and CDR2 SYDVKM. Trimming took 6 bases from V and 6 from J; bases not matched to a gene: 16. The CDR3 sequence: CASRERGGPPNKTQYF. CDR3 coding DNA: TGTGCCAGCAGGGAAAGAGGGGGCCCACCGAATAAGACCCAGTACTTC.

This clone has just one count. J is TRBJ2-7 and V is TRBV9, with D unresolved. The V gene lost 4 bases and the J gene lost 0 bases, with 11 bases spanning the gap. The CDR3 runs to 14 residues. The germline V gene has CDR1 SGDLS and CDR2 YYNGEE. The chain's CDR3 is CASSPDSSSYEQYF. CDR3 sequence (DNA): TGTGCCAGCAGCCCCGACTCGAGCTCCTACGAGCAGTACTTC.

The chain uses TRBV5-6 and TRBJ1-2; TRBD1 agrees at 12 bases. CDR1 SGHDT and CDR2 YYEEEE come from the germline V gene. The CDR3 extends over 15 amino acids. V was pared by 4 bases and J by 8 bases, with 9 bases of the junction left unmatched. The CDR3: CASSADRDRGRGYTF. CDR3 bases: TGTGCCAGCAGCGCGGACCGGGACAGGGGGCGCGGCTACACCTTC.